This is a list of T cell receptor beta chains from one sample in a study of T cells after yellow fever vaccination. TCRdb re-called the 5' RACE reads with MiXCR, one entry per CDR3 protein. The table records about 46,000 distinct CDR3 sequences, roughly 6.4% of them present only once. Sample: PBMCs, either bulk or a sorted T-cell subset (CD4+, CD8+, memory, or dextramer-sorted; not recorded which), taken 45 days after the yellow fever booster vaccination. These receptors originate from a man aged 25-45 years who received the YFV17D yellow fever vaccine. The CDR3 runs from the conserved cysteine through the conserved F or W. The D gene is left open where the match is weak. Clone size is given for some rows only: seen once, a few or many times, or a class if the clone is expanded.

j_gene | v_gene | d_gene | abundance | CDR3nt | CDR3aa
TRBJ2-7 | TRBV20-1 | TRBD1 | many | TGCAGTGCGACCGGGACAGGGGTTTGGGAGCAGTACTTC | CSATGTGVWEQYF
TRBJ2-3 | TRBV20-1 | TRBD2 | few | TGCAGTGCTAGAGGGCTAGCGGGAGGCACAGATACGCAGTATTTT | CSARGLAGGTDTQYF
TRBJ2-1 | TRBV27 | NA | many | TGTGCCAGCAGTAAGTTAGGGCCCTACAATGAGCAGTTCTTC | CASSKLGPYNEQFF
TRBJ2-7 | TRBV20-1 | NA | few | TGCAGTGCCACTTCAATGACCAGCTCCTACGAGCAGTACTTC | CSATSMTSSYEQYF
TRBJ1-1 | TRBV6-1 | TRBD1 | few | TGTGCCAGCAGTCGACAGGGAAACACTGAAGCTTTCTTT | CASSRQGNTEAFF
TRBJ2-3 | TRBV21-1 | NA | many | TGTGCCAGCAGCAGGGCAGGGTGCACCTTAAGCACAGATACGCAGTATTTT | CASSRAGCTLSTDTQYF
TRBJ2-7 | TRBV5-1 | NA | few | TGCGCCAGCAGCTTGGTTACGGGACCAGGGTACGAGCAGTACTTC | CASSLVTGPGYEQYF
TRBJ2-5 | TRBV6-1 | TRBD2 | many | TGTGCCAGCACAGGGGAAACTAGCGGGAGTCGTGAGACCCAGTACTTC | CASTGETSGSRETQYF
TRBJ2-1 | TRBV4-1 | TRBD2 | few | TGCGCCAGCAGCCAAGGACTAGCGGGAGGAGATGAGCAGTTCTTC | CASSQGLAGGDEQFF
TRBJ2-1 | TRBV5-4 | NA | many | TGTGCCAGCAGCTTGCCCTCCTACAATGAGCAGTTCTTC | CASSLPSYNEQFF
TRBJ2-7 | TRBV3-1 | NA | NA | TGTGCCAGCAGCCAAGGGTGGACTTCCATTTACGAGCAGTACTTC | CASSQGWTSIYEQYF
TRBJ2-1 | TRBV20-1 | NA | many | TGCAGTGCTAGACTTGATGAGCAGTTCTTC | CSARLDEQFF
TRBJ2-5 | TRBV29-1 | NA | many | TGCAGCACCGTCGGTGGGGGAGACTCAGAGACCCAGTACTTC | CSTVGGGDSETQYF
TRBJ2-1 | TRBV7-2 | NA | many | TGTGCCAGCAGCTCCCTAGCGAACTCCTACAATGAGCAGTTCTTC | CASSSLANSYNEQFF
TRBJ2-7 | TRBV6-1 | NA | many | TGTGCCAGCAGTGAACGGTCTGGGGGCAGGGCGTCCTATCCGAGCTCCTACGAGCAGTACTTC | CASSERSGGRASYPSSYEQYF
TRBJ2-7 | TRBV20-1 | TRBD2 | many | TGCAGTGCTAGGAGACTAGCGGGAGTGGGGCGGTGGGAGCAGTACTTC | CSARRLAGVGRWEQYF
TRBJ1-1 | TRBV11-2 | NA | many | TGTGCCAGCAGCTACGGGGCCTTTCACAACACTGAAGCTTTCTTT | CASSYGAFHNTEAFF
TRBJ2-3 | TRBV20-1 | TRBD2 | NA | TGCAGTGCGCAGAGACTAGCGGGTAACACAGATACGCAGTATTTT | CSAQRLAGNTDTQYF
TRBJ2-1 | TRBV3-1 | TRBD1 | once | TGTGCCAGCAGCCGCCTCCGGGACAGGGGATTTTTCTTC | CASSRLRDRGFFF
TRBJ2-7 | TRBV15 | NA | many | TGTGCCACCAGCAGAGAGTACAGCTCCTACGAGCAGTACTTC | CATSREYSSYEQYF
TRBJ2-6 | TRBV2 | NA | few | TGTGCCAGCAGTCTAGGCGCTGCCCAGCGTGGTGGGGCCAACGTCCTGACTTTC | CASSLGAAQRGGANVLTF
TRBJ2-1 | TRBV24-1 | NA | many | TGTGCCACCAGTGACTCGAGTCGACCCGGCAATGAGCAGTTCTTC | CATSDSSRPGNEQFF
TRBJ1-4 | TRBV5-1 | NA | NA | TGCGCCAGCAGCCCCGTGGGGGGCAATGAAAAACTGTTTTTT | CASSPVGGNEKLFF
TRBJ2-7 | TRBV10-3 | NA | few | TGTGCCATCAGGACCTTCAGCTCCTACGAGCAGTACTTC | CAIRTFSSYEQYF
TRBJ2-1 | TRBV11-2 | NA | few | TGTGCCAGCAGCTTTGGGAGCTCCTACAATGAGCAGTTCTTC | CASSFGSSYNEQFF
TRBJ1-1 | TRBV5-5 | NA | NA | TGTGCCAGCAGCTCTCGGGGGTCTGCTGAAGCTTTCTTT | CASSSRGSAEAFF
TRBJ1-6 | TRBV4-3 | NA | few | TGCGCCAGCAGCCAAGGTTTGGATCGTTCACCCCTCCACTTT | CASSQGLDRSPLHF
TRBJ2-7 | TRBV6-5 | TRBD2 | few | TGTGCCTCCGGACTAGCGGTCTACGAGCAGTACTTC | CASGLAVYEQYF
TRBJ2-7 | TRBV20-1 | TRBD2 | many | TGCAGTGCTAGAGATGGAGGGAGGGCCATTAGCGTCCACGAGCAGTACTTC | CSARDGGRAISVHEQYF
TRBJ1-2 | TRBV20-1 | NA | many | TGCAGTGCCCAAAGGGAGGGTATGGGCTACACCTTC | CSAQREGMGYTF
TRBJ1-2 | TRBV5-6 | NA | many | TGTGCCAGCAGCCCCGGGACGGTTAACTATGGCTACACCTTC | CASSPGTVNYGYTF
TRBJ2-3 | TRBV7-2 | NA | many | TGTGCCAGCAGCTCAATCTATGGGGATACGCAGTATTTT | CASSSIYGDTQYF
TRBJ2-5 | TRBV28 | TRBD2 | NA | TGTGCCACGCGTCCAGCGGGAGTTACAGAGACCCAGTACTTC | CATRPAGVTETQYF
TRBJ2-7 | TRBV2 | NA | few | TGTGCCAGCAGTGAACTGGAGGTTTACGAGCAGTACTTC | CASSELEVYEQYF
TRBJ1-1 | TRBV10-3 | NA | many | TGTGCCATCAGTGATTCGGAGCGCCGGACTGAAGCTTTCTTT | CAISDSERRTEAFF
TRBJ1-1 | TRBV5-6 | TRBD1 | NA | TGTGCCAGCAGCCTTACAGGGGTAGCTTTCTTT | CASSLTGVAFF
TRBJ1-1 | TRBV6-2/TRBV6-3 | NA | few | TGTGCCAGCAGTTACGACACTTGGACACGGATCCGGATGAACACTGAAGCTTTCTTT | CASSYDTWTRIRMNTEAFF
TRBJ2-1 | TRBV20-1 | NA | few | TGCAGTGCTAGGAGGTTGACCAGCATCACCAACGATGAGCAGTTCTTC | CSARRLTSITNDEQFF
TRBJ2-1 | TRBV9 | NA | few | TGTGCCAGCAGCGTAGCGGCAGCCGGTGAGCAGTTCTTC | CASSVAAAGEQFF
TRBJ1-1 | TRBV6-5 | NA | many | TGTGCCAGCAAGAGGAGCAGGAACACTGAAGCTTTCTTT | CASKRSRNTEAFF
TRBJ1-5 | TRBV12-3/TRBV12-4 | NA | many | TGTGCCAGCACCTTTAGGGGGGGTGGCCATCAGCCCCAGCATTTT | CASTFRGGGHQPQHF
TRBJ2-5 | TRBV3-1 | TRBD2 | NA | TGTGCCACCTGCCAACGGCTAGCGGGAAAAGAGACCCAGTACTTC | CATCQRLAGKETQYF
TRBJ2-1 | TRBV5-1 | NA | many | TGCGCCAGCAGGCCACAGACCGACAATGAGCAGTTCTTC | CASRPQTDNEQFF
TRBJ2-1 | TRBV10-2 | NA | NA | TGCGCCAGCAGTGGTGCCCTAGGGGTGGTGTTCTTC | CASSGALGVVFF
TRBJ2-5 | TRBV30 | TRBD2 | few | TGTGCCTGGAGTACGGGACTAGCGGGAGAAGAGACCCAGTACTTC | CAWSTGLAGEETQYF
TRBJ1-1 | TRBV5-1 | NA | many | TGCGCCAGCAGCTTTAAGGTGAACACTGAAGCTTTCTTT | CASSFKVNTEAFF
TRBJ2-7 | TRBV5-1 | TRBD2 | medium-sized | TGCGCCAGCAGCCCAACTAGCGGGAGCTACGAGCAGTACTTC | CASSPTSGSYEQYF
TRBJ2-2 | TRBV28 | NA | many | TGTGCCACCCGGACGACCGTCTACCTCACCGGGGAGCTGTTTTTT | CATRTTVYLTGELFF
TRBJ2-3 | TRBV11-3 | NA | NA | TGTGCCAGCAGCTTAGGCGGTTCTTACACAGATACGCAGTATTTT | CASSLGGSYTDTQYF
TRBJ2-1 | TRBV18 | TRBD2 | NA | TGTGCCAGCTCAACCAGAGGGACTAGGAACTTCTTC | CASSTRGTRNFF
TRBJ2-2 | TRBV6-5 | NA | NA | TGTGCCAGCAGCCCCCGGGCCGGGGAGCTGTTTTTT | CASSPRAGELFF
TRBJ2-1 | TRBV6-1 | NA | many | TGTGCCAGCAGGACATTGGGTGAGCAGTTCTTC | CASRTLGEQFF
TRBJ2-7 | TRBV10-1 | NA | few | TGCGCCAGCAGTGAGTCGGGGGGGGCGCGGGAGCAGTACTTC | CASSESGGAREQYF
TRBJ2-7 | TRBV20-1 | TRBD2 | few | TGCAGTGCTAGAGGCCCCCGCGAGGGAGGGCGCTCCTACGAGCAGTACTTC | CSARGPREGGRSYEQYF